This TCR beta chain appears in the sequencing data of a study of beta chain features in type 1 diabetes. Looking at the study overall: Patients and healthy donors were similar in age, gender and cell yields. Study-level points and caveats: Across all four CD4+ subsets, people with type 1 diabetes showed modestly shorter TCRB CDR3s.

Regarding this clone: Its antigen is undetermined.

Each sorted population was over 95% pure. The germline V and J ends were trimmed by 3 bases and 9 bases, with 9 bases remaining between them. The CDR3 length is 12 residues. The germline gives CDR1 MDHEN, CDR2 SYDVKM. Isolated RNA was reverse transcribed in full, so expressed TCRB transcripts were sequenced. Assay used: immunoSEQ multiplex PCR; TCRdb lists only in-frame clones, some missing. The sample has 300,000 to 350,000 clones, about 13% seen once; the top ten hold about 0.016%. The sample comprised naive CD4+ T cells from blood. The V call is TRBV28, the J call TRBJ1-5, with D unclear. This clonotype originated in a woman younger than 30 with type 1 diabetes. The CDR3 DNA follows: TGTGCCAGCAGTTTCGAACATCGGCCCCAGCATTTT. Its protein product is CASSFEHRPQHF.